A single sample is the source of the 20 T cell receptor beta chains below, sequenced in a study of blood T cell repertoires in COVID-19. Clones were sequenced by immunoSEQ multiplex PCR, and TCRdb holds only the in-frame ones, with some missing. The repertoire has about 91,000 clones, about 77% of them found once; the top ten carry 8.5% to 10%. Sequenced input: peripheral blood. These receptors all come from a woman aged 80 or over with acute or convalescent COVID-19.

CDR3 sequence: CASSYGEVGTDTQYF. CDR3 bases: TGTGCCAGCAGTTACGGGGAGGTGGGCACAGATACGCAGTATTTT. The chain joins TRBV6-2 or TRBV6-3 to TRBJ2-3, with D possibly being TRBD2 (6 bases). The CDR3 length is 15 residues. V lost 2 bases, J lost 1 base, and 10 bases lay in between. Per the germline V gene, CDR1 is MNHEY and CDR2 is SVGEGT.

V and J are TRBV2 and TRBJ2-7, with 10 bases that match TRBD2. Trimming took 7 bases from V and 0 from J; bases not matched to a gene: 6. The germline V gene encodes CDR1 SNHLY and CDR2 FYNNEI. This CDR3 has 15 residues. In DNA, the CDR3 is TGTGCCAGCACCCTTGGACTAGCGGTCTCCTACGAGCAGTACTTC. Translating gives CASTLGLAVSYEQYF.

The chain joins TRBV30 to TRBJ1-1, with D possibly matching TRBD1 (6 bases). Germline CDR1 and CDR2: GTSNPN and SVGIG (reference sequence). This CDR3 is built from 13 residues. Trimming left V 3 bases short and J 4 bases short, with 12 bases between. CDR3 DNA: TGTGCCTGGAGCAAGAACAGGGTCACTGAAGCTTTCTTT. Residues: CAWSKNRVTEAFF.

CDR3 loop: CASSPAVNTEAFF. The CDR3, as DNA: TGTGCCAGCTCACCGGCTGTGAACACTGAAGCTTTCTTT. The rearrangement links TRBV18 to TRBJ1-1; D unresolved. Trimming left V 3 bases short and J 0 bases short, with 5 bases between. The CDR3 is 13 amino acids. Germline V gene sequence: CDR1 KGHSH, CDR2 LQKENI.

Comment on this clone: The identical CDR3 is also encoded by other nucleotide sequences in the sample. The chain is built from TRBV5-5 and TRBJ1-1; D might be TRBD1 (5 bases). Germline-derived CDR1 and CDR2 are SGHKS and YYEKEE (reference sequence). This CDR3 contains 13 residues. The V end lost 3 bases, the J end lost 3 bases, and 9 bases lay between the germline ends. CDR3 amino acids: CASSSRGDTEAFF. Here the CDR3 DNA reads TGTGCCAGCAGCTCTCGGGGGGACACTGAAGCTTTCTTT.

In nucleotides, the CDR3 is TGTGCCAGCAGCCGAGGACAGGGGTCATTAGCTAACTATGGCTACACCTTC. This sequence encodes CASSRGQGSLANYGYTF. The genes are TRBV7-8 and TRBJ1-2; TRBD1 aligns across 9 bases. Trimming removed 5 bases from V and 0 bases from J; junction bases left unmatched: 10. This CDR3 is 17 amino acids long. Germline values: CDR1 SGHVS, CDR2 FQNEAQ.

The rearrangement uses TRBV5-1 and TRBJ1-4, with D unresolved. The CDR3 has 14 residues. The V end was cut by 0 bases, the J end by 4 bases, with 7 bases between. CDR1 SGHRS and CDR2 YFSETQ come from the germline V gene. The CDR3 DNA reads as TGCGCCAGCAGCTTGGGCAGTAATAATGAAAAACTGTTTTTT. Amino acids: CASSLGSNNEKLFF.

This sequence joins TRBV28 and TRBJ2-7; no clear D. The V gene's germline CDR1 is MDHEN and CDR2 SYDVKM. V was clipped by 5 bases and J by 5 bases, with 7 bases between them. The CDR3 consists of 11 residues. CDR3 nucleotides: TGTGCCAGCAGTCAACCAGACGAGCAGTACTTC. It translates to CASSQPDEQYF.

The rearrangement joins TRBV11-1 to TRBJ1-1, with unresolved D. This CDR3 region has 13 residues. CDR1 and CDR2 from the germline V gene are SGHAT and FQDESV (reference sequence). Trimming shortened V by 5 bases and J by 6 bases, and 13 bases separated the two germline ends. The CDR3 here is CASSPSGSPEAFF. In DNA form, the CDR3 reads TGTGCCAGCAGCCCTTCCGGGTCCCCTGAAGCTTTCTTT.

The chain uses TRBV7-9 and TRBJ1-2; D remains ambiguous. This CDR3 has 15 residues. CDR1 is SEHNR, CDR2 FQNEAQ, per germline (reference sequence). V dropped 1 base and J dropped 2 bases, with 11 bases sitting between them. The CDR3 sequence: CASSLGQLSNYGYTF. DNA of the CDR3: TGTGCCAGCAGCTTAGGGCAGTTATCAAACTATGGCTACACCTTC.

The gene calls are TRBV6-5 and TRBJ1-6; maybe TRBD1 (5 bases). V was clipped by 8 bases and J by 7 bases, with 12 bases between them. The CDR3 consists of 13 residues. Germline V lookup: CDR1 MNHEY, CDR2 SVGAGI. The CDR3 DNA follows: TGTGCCAGCCAAGCCGGGGGAAATTCACCCCTCCACTTT. Translating gives CASQAGGNSPLHF.

V usage is TRBV9 and J usage is TRBJ2-1; 11 nucleotides align to TRBD2. J was trimmed by 3 bases and V by 3 bases; bases with no gene match: 5. In germline, CDR1 is SGDLS, CDR2 YYNGEE. The CDR3 loop spans 16 amino acids. The CDR3 region is CASSADLAGGYNEQFF. DNA for the CDR3: TGTGCCAGCAGCGCAGATCTAGCGGGGGGCTACAATGAGCAGTTCTTC.

This clone was counted once. For the CDR3, the DNA is TGTGCCAGCAGCCTAGGGGCAGTCGAAGCTTTCTTT. The encoded protein is CASSLGAVEAFF. The rearrangement joins TRBV7-2 to TRBJ1-1; perhaps TRBD1 as D (5 bases). The CDR3 contains 12 residues. Germline lookup yields CDR1 SGHTA and CDR2 FQGNSA. V was trimmed by 5 bases and J by 8 bases, leaving 12 bases between them.

As DNA, the CDR3 is TGCGCCAGCAGCTTGGATCCGGGCGCAGGGCAAGAGACCCAGTACTTC. It encodes CASSLDPGAGQETQYF. V and J are TRBV5-1 and TRBJ2-5, with TRBD1 as a possible D gene (5 bases). Germline V gene sequence: CDR1 SGHRS, CDR2 YFSETQ. V was pared by 0 bases and J by 2 bases, with 14 bases between. The CDR3 sequence is 16 residues long.

The chain couples TRBV5-4 to TRBJ1-2, with 7 bases matching TRBD1. CDR1 and CDR2 from the germline V gene are SGHNT and YYREEE (reference sequence). V trimming: 7 bases; J trimming: 8 bases; junction bases outside the gene matches: 17. The CDR3 has 15 amino acids. CDR3 nucleotides: TGTGCCAGCTCCTTCGAACAGGGGAGAACGGGAGGCTACACCTTC. It specifies CASSFEQGRTGGYTF.

The V and J genes are TRBV2 and TRBJ2-7; 7 bases align to TRBD2. Germline V gene lookup returns CDR1 SNHLY and CDR2 FYNNEI. V shed 4 bases and J 2 bases; nucleotides not matched to a gene: 8. This CDR3 has 15 amino acids. The CDR3 here is CASSAQRGFAYEQYF. Here the CDR3 DNA reads TGTGCCAGCAGTGCTCAGCGGGGCTTCGCCTACGAGCAGTACTTC.

This chain links TRBV7-9 with TRBJ2-7; 8 nucleotides match TRBD1. The CDR3 loop spans 13 amino acids. The J segment lost 5 bases and the V segment lost 5 bases, leaving 5 bases of the junction unmatched. Germline V gives CDR1 SEHNR, CDR2 FQNEAQ (reference sequence). This CDR3 reads CASSQDRAHEQYF. CDR3 nucleotides: TGTGCCAGCAGCCAGGACAGGGCACACGAGCAGTACTTC.

This clone was seen just once. The J gene is TRBJ2-3, the V gene TRBV5-1; 9 nucleotides match TRBD1. This CDR3 is 16 amino acids long. Germline CDR1 SGHRS, CDR2 YFSETQ. V trimming: 4 bases; J trimming: 3 bases; junction bases outside the gene matches: 9. CDR3 bases: TGCGCCAGCAGCCGCGACCCGGGACAGGGAACAGATACGCAGTATTTT. It encodes CASSRDPGQGTDTQYF.

This clone has only one observation. The genes are TRBV2 and TRBJ1-6; D might be TRBD1 (6 bases). The V gene's germline CDR1 is SNHLY and CDR2 FYNNEI. This CDR3 region has 15 residues. V was shortened by 3 bases and J by 7 bases, with 13 bases between the two germline ends. CDR3 residues: CASSDGGGANSPLHF. CDR3 bases: TGTGCCAGCAGTGATGGCGGGGGGGCAAATTCACCCCTCCACTTT.

J is TRBJ1-2 and V is TRBV11-2, with D tentatively TRBD1 (5 bases). Germline V gene lookup returns CDR1 SGHAT and CDR2 FQNNGV. This CDR3 contains 14 residues. Trimming cost V 5 bases and J 0 bases, with 10 bases left between them. CDR3: CASSGRATNYGYTF. The CDR3, as DNA: TGTGCCAGCAGCGGCAGGGCAACTAACTATGGCTACACCTTC.